This T cell receptor beta chain was identified during a study of monozygotic twins with inflammatory bowel disease. Study observations and caveats: Variability in patient repertoires may have come partly from differing immunosuppressive treatments. Reduced clonotype sharing with other individuals was observed in IBD patients relative to healthy twins, especially with disease activity.

About this clonotype itself: The antigen is undetermined.

Nested PCRs of approximately 16 and 10 cycles, two in total, were run on TCRalpha and TCRbeta cDNA. TCRdb reprocessed the 5' RACE reads and keeps a single row for each CDR3 protein, giving no DNA. In all, the sample yields fewer than 200,000 distinct CDR3 sequences. Whole blood that had not undergone T cell sorting provided the isolated total RNA. Specimen: blood. This receptor was taken from a human donor with ulcerative colitis or Crohn's disease, or a healthy co-twin of an affected twin (not recorded which).

CDR3 sequence reads: CASSLLGNREKLFF. V gene TRBV14 combines with J gene TRBJ1-4. There are 14 residues in the CDR3. Germline V gene sequence: CDR1 SGHDN, CDR2 FVKESK.